This entry features one T cell receptor (beta chain) sequence. Using immunoSEQ multiplex PCR, the repertoire was profiled, and TCRdb retains in-frame clones only, with some absent. Of about 36,000 clones listed, around 82% are singletons. This sample was included in a study of OX40 agonist ivuxolimab in advanced cancers. The source is an adult with an advanced solid tumor such as melanoma, head and neck, liver or kidney cancer. The source material was CD4+ or CD8+ T cells sorted from blood, sampled in a trial of the OX40 agonist ivuxolimab.

The CDR3 sequence: CASSFRLDETQYF. The CDR3 coding sequence is TGTGCCAGCAGTTTCCGGTTAGACGAGACCCAGTACTTC. This sequence joins TRBV28 and TRBJ2-5, with D unresolved. This CDR3 spans 13 amino acids. V was cut by 3 bases and J by 5 bases, with 10 bases left in between. In germline, CDR1 is MDHEN, CDR2 SYDVKM. The whole variable domain, remainder taken from reference TRBV28 and TRBJ2-5, is DVKVTQSSRYLVKRTGEKVFLECVQDMDHENMFWYRQDPGLGLRLIYFSYDVKMKEKGDIPEGYSVSREKKERFSLILESASTNQTSMYLCASSFRLDETQYFGPGTRLLVL.